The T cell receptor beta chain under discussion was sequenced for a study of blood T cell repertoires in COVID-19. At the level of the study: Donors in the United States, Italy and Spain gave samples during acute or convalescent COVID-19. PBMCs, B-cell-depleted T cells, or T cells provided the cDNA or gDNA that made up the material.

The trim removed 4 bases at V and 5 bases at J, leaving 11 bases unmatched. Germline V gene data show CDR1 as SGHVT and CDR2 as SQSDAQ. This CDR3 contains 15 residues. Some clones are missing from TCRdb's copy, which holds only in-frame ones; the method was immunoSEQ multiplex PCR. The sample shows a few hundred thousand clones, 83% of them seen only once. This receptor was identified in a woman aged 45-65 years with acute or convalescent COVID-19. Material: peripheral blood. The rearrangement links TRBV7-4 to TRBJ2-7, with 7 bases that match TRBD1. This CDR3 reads CASSYGQVSVHEQYF. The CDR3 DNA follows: TGTGCCAGCAGCTACGGACAGGTTAGTGTGCACGAGCAGTACTTC.